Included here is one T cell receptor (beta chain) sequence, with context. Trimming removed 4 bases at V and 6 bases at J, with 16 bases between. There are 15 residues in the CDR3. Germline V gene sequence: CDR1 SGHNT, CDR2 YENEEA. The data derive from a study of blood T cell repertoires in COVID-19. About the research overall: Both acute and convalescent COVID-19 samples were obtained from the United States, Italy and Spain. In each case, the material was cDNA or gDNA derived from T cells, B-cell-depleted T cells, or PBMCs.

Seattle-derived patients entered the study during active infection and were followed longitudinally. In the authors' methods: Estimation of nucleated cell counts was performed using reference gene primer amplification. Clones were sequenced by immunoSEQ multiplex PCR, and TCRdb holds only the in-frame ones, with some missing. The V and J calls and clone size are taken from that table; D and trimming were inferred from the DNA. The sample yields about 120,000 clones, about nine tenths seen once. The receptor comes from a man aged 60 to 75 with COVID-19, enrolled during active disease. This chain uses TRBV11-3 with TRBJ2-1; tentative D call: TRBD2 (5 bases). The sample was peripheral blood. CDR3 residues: CASSSSGNWGNEQFF. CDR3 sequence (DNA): TGTGCCAGCAGCTCCTCGGGAAATTGGGGCAATGAGCAGTTCTTC.